Each of the 24 T cell receptor beta chains below was sequenced from the same sample in a study of cytomegalovirus exposure and HLA in healthy donors. Primers included in the PCR were 60 Vbeta and 13 Jbeta primers. The assay was immunoSEQ multiplex PCR, and TCRdb's table has in-frame clones only and misses some. The table has under 200,000 clones, about 82% seen once; the top ten hold 0.75% to 0.9%. Sequences were obtained from PBMCs. Every receptor here comes from a woman aged 18-29 years in good health and CMV-seronegative.

A remark on this clone: A junction boundary mismatches the germline segment, possibly from a read error. This chain links TRBV28 with TRBJ2-7; 8 positions agree with TRBD1. The CDR3 length is 14 residues. Germline V gives CDR1 MDHEN, CDR2 SYDVKM. This CDR3 is CASSFSQGAYEQYF. The CDR3 nucleotides read TGTGCCAGTAGTTTTTCACAGGGGGCCTACGAGCAGTACTTC. The full variable domain, completed using reference TRBV28 and TRBJ2-7, is DVKVTQSSRYLVKRTGEKVFLECVQDMDHENMFWYRQDPGLGLRLIYFSYDVKMKEKGDIPEGYSVSREKKERFSLILESASTNQTSMYLCASSFSQGAYEQYFGPGTRLTVT.

The V and J genes are TRBV9 and TRBJ2-5; 13 bases map to TRBD2. The CDR3 loop spans 16 amino acids. V was clipped by 4 bases and J by 5 bases; unmatched bases: 8. Per germline, CDR1 SGDLS and CDR2 YYNGEE. Here the CDR3 reads CASSLGTSGNWETQYF. The CDR3 DNA reads as TGTGCCAGCAGCCTAGGGACTAGCGGGAATTGGGAGACCCAGTACTTC.

Only one count was recorded for this clone. This rearrangement joins TRBV19 to TRBJ1-5, with 10 bases fitting TRBD1. The V gene's germline CDR1 is LNHDA and CDR2 SQIVND (reference sequence). V gave up 10 bases and J gave up 4 bases; unmatched junction bases: 10. CDR3 size: 15 residues. CDR3 region: CATRKTGGMNQPQHF. The CDR3 DNA sequence: TGTGCCACCAGAAAGACAGGGGGCATGAATCAGCCCCAGCATTTT.

The chain combines TRBV6-5 with TRBJ2-5; D is possibly TRBD2 (6 bases). The CDR3 consists of 16 residues. Between the trimmed V and J ends, which lost 0 bases and 5 bases, there was a span of 16 bases. CDR1 is MNHEY, CDR2 SVGAGI, per germline. CDR3 region: CASSYSVGGIEETQYF. The CDR3 DNA reads as TGTGCCAGCAGTTACTCCGTTGGGGGGATTGAGGAGACCCAGTACTTC.

V is TRBV19 and J is TRBJ2-6, with TRBD2 matching over 8 bases. The CDR3 covers 14 residues. J gave up 8 bases and V 6 bases, and 6 bases lay outside the gene matches. The germline CDR1 and CDR2 sequences are LNHDA and SQIVND (reference sequence). CDR3 in DNA: TGTGCCAGTAGACCTGGCGGGAGGTCCAACGTCCTGACTTTC. Amino acid sequence: CASRPGGRSNVLTF.

This clone was observed a handful of times. This sequence joins TRBV28 and TRBJ1-5; D is unresolved. This CDR3 has 15 amino acids. V was pared by 1 base and J by 1 base, with 8 bases between. CDR1 and CDR2 (germline): MDHEN, SYDVKM. DNA of the CDR3: TGTGCCAGCAGTTTATTTGGAGAAAGCAATCAGCCCCAGCATTTT. It is translated as CASSLFGESNQPQHF.

The chain is built from TRBV7-9 and TRBJ2-1, with TRBD2 matching over 7 bases. The germline CDR1 and CDR2 sequences are SEHNR and FQNEAQ (reference sequence). The CDR3 loop spans 13 amino acids. V lost 2 bases, J lost 10 bases, and 5 bases stayed unmatched. The CDR3 protein is CASSLWAGAEQFF. The CDR3, as DNA: TGTGCCAGCAGCTTATGGGCGGGAGCAGAGCAGTTCTTC. Filled out from reference TRBV7-9 and TRBJ2-1, the complete variable domain reads DTGVSQNPRHKITKRGQNVTFRCDPISEHNRLYWYRQTLGQGPEFLTYFQNEAQLEKSRLLSDRFSAERPKGSFSTLEIQRTEQGDSAMYLCASSLWAGAEQFFGPGTRLTVL.

Worth noting for this clone: Mismatch with germline at one junction end may stem from a read error. This chain links TRBV7-2 with TRBJ2-2, with TRBD1 as a possible D gene (5 bases). CDR1 is SGHTA, CDR2 FQGNSA, per germline. This CDR3 is built from 16 residues. CDR3 residues: CASTLRGRIAAGELFF. In DNA form, the CDR3 reads TGTGCCAGCACCTTAAGGGGCAGGATAGCCGCCGGGGAGCTGTTTTTT. The entire variable domain, with the rest obtained from reference TRBV7-2 and TRBJ2-2, is as follows: GAGVSQSPSNKVTEKGKDVELRCDPISGHTALYWYRQSLGQGLEFLIYFQGNSAPDKSGLPSDRFSAERTGGSVSTLTIQRTQQEDSAVYLCASTLRGRIAAGELFFGEGSRLTVL.

This clone showed up just a few times. This chain connects TRBV7-8 to TRBJ2-1; the D is unclear. CDR3 size: 17 residues. Per germline, CDR1 SGHVS and CDR2 FQNEAQ. With 0 bases removed from V and 1 base from J, the gap between germline ends came to 13 bases. The CDR3 sequence is CASSLADAINSYNEQFF. CDR3 coding DNA: TGTGCCAGCAGCTTAGCAGATGCGATTAATTCCTACAATGAGCAGTTCTTC.

The genes are TRBV18 and TRBJ2-6; D not resolved. In germline, CDR1 is KGHSH, CDR2 LQKENI. The CDR3 has 18 residues. V dropped 3 bases and J dropped 0 bases, with 15 bases sitting between them. The CDR3 here is CASSPSPGFYSGANVLTF. In DNA, the CDR3 is TGTGCCAGCTCACCTTCCCCCGGGTTTTACTCTGGGGCCAACGTCCTGACTTTC. Full variable domain (outside the CDR3, taken from reference TRBV18 and TRBJ2-6): NAGVMQNPRHLVRRRGQEARLRCSPMKGHSHVYWYRQLPEEGLKFMVYLQKENIIDESGMPKERFSAEFPKEGPSILRIQQVVRGDSAAYFCASSPSPGFYSGANVLTFGAGSRLTVL.

The rearrangement joins TRBV11-2 to TRBJ2-5; unclear D gene. V lost 5 bases, J lost 2 bases, and 3 bases lay in between. There are 11 residues in the CDR3. Germline CDR1 and CDR2: SGHAT and FQNNGV. CDR3 region: CASSPQETQYF. DNA for the CDR3: TGTGCCAGCAGCCCTCAAGAGACCCAGTACTTC.

The V gene is TRBV7-5, the J gene TRBJ2-7; TRBD1, as called in the table, went unchecked against the DNA. TRBV7-5 is reported as a pseudogene. The CDR3 is 18 residues long. The chain's CDR3 is CVRSPERLRDRKLYEQYF. CDR3 sequence (DNA): TGTGTCAGAAGCCCCGAACGACTTCGGGACAGGAAGCTCTACGAGCAGTACTTC.

The chain employs TRBV19 and TRBJ2-5, with D possibly being TRBD1 (6 bases). CDR3 length: 13 residues. The ends were cut back, 3 bases at V and 4 bases at J, with 9 bases in the middle. Germline lookup yields CDR1 LNHDA and CDR2 SQIVND (reference sequence). The CDR3 reads CASSITGRETQYF. In nucleotides, the CDR3 is TGTGCCAGTAGTATTACAGGGCGAGAGACCCAGTACTTC.

The rearrangement links TRBV5-1 to TRBJ2-7, with D possibly TRBD2 on 6 matching bases. Trimming left V 0 bases short and J 5 bases short, with 9 bases between. Germline V gene lookup returns CDR1 SGHRS and CDR2 YFSETQ. The CDR3 length is 13 residues. CDR3 in DNA: TGCGCCAGCAGCTTGGAGGGGACTCACGAGCAGTACTTC. Translated: CASSLEGTHEQYF.

The rearrangement uses TRBV30 and TRBJ1-1; 7 bases align to TRBD1. CDR1 GTSNPN and CDR2 SVGIG come from the germline V gene (reference sequence). Unmatched junction bases numbered 8, after V lost 0 bases and J lost 7 bases. This CDR3 has 14 residues. The CDR3 bases are TGTGCCTGGAGTGTAACAGGGGTTCAAATTGAAGCTTTCTTT. It encodes CAWSVTGVQIEAFF.

The DNA of the CDR3 is TGTGCCAGCAGCTTGGGGCTAGCGGGACATGTGACAACCTACGAGCAGTACTTC. Translation: CASSLGLAGHVTTYEQYF. This chain connects TRBV5-8 to TRBJ2-7, with TRBD2 identical over 9 bases. Losses at the gene ends were 0 bases for V and 2 bases for J; bases not matched to a gene: 12. Per germline, CDR1 SGHTS and CDR2 YDEGEE. This CDR3 has 18 amino acids.

DNA for the CDR3: TGTGCCAGCAGCCTAAGGACGGGGGTGCAGCCCCAGCATTTT. It encodes CASSLRTGVQPQHF. V and J are TRBV7-8 and TRBJ1-5; a weak D match, TRBD1 (5 bases). Trimming stripped 5 bases from V and 7 bases from J, with 15 bases between. The V gene's germline CDR1 is SGHVS and CDR2 FQNEAQ. The CDR3 is 14 residues long. Combining the CDR3 with reference TRBV7-8 and TRBJ1-5 gives the whole variable domain GAGVSQSPRYKVAKRGQDVALRCDPISGHVSLFWYQQALGQGPEFLTYFQNEAQLDKSGLPSDRFFAERPEGSVSTLKIQRTQQEDSAVYLCASSLRTGVQPQHFGDGTRLSIL.

There are a few counts of this clone. The V gene is TRBV5-4, the J gene TRBJ2-2; TRBD1 matches at 9 bases. V shed 4 bases and J 7 bases; nucleotides not matched to a gene: 8. The V gene's germline CDR1 is SGHNT and CDR2 YYREEE (reference sequence). This CDR3 has 15 amino acids. The CDR3 sequence: CASSPGTGLIGELFF. The DNA for the CDR3 is TGTGCCAGCAGCCCCGGGACAGGGTTGATCGGGGAGCTGTTTTTT.

V and J are TRBV28 and TRBJ1-1; TRBD1 agrees at 9 bases. V lost 5 bases to trimming and J lost 2 bases; unmatched junction nucleotides: 3. The germline V gene encodes CDR1 MDHEN and CDR2 SYDVKM. The CDR3 contains 14 residues. The CDR3 here is CASSTGGENTEAFF. The DNA for the CDR3 is TGTGCCAGCAGTACAGGGGGCGAAAACACTGAAGCTTTCTTT.

As regards this clone: Relative to the germline gene, one junction end is altered; a read error may explain this. V and J are TRBV15 and TRBJ2-2; D not certain. Germline V gene sequence: CDR1 LNHNV, CDR2 YYDKDF (reference sequence). CDR3 length equals 14 residues. This chain's CDR3 is CATSTGPNIGELFF. Here the CDR3 DNA reads TGTGCCACCAGCACGGGTCCGAACATCGGGGAGCTGTTTTTT.

Comments on this clone: A read error may produce the germline difference seen at one junction end. This chain connects TRBV28 to TRBJ1-5; 8 nucleotides align to TRBD1. Germline assignment: CDR1 MDHEN and CDR2 SYDVKM. The CDR3 has 17 residues. DNA of the CDR3: TGTGCCAGCAGTTTAGGACAGGGAAAAAACCTCAATCAGTCCCAGCATTTT. Its translation: CASSLGQGKNLNQSQHF.

The rearrangement uses TRBV9 and TRBJ2-2; D remains ambiguous. The CDR3 covers 11 residues. CDR1 SGDLS and CDR2 YYNGEE come from the germline V gene. Deletions cut 6 bases from V and 7 bases from J, with 7 bases between. The chain's CDR3 is CASNSGGELFF. In nucleotides, the CDR3 is TGTGCCAGCAATTCAGGCGGGGAGCTGTTTTTT.

The chain employs TRBV2 and TRBJ1-3; D unclear. CDR1 SNHLY and CDR2 FYNNEI come from the germline V gene. The CDR3 is 16 amino acids. V was clipped by 5 bases and J by 1 base, with 15 bases between them. The CDR3 DNA follows: TGTGCCAGCAGTACCGAGGGTATGGGGTCTGGAAACACCATATATTTT. Protein product: CASSTEGMGSGNTIYF.

In its sample, this clone was seen once. This chain uses TRBV28 with TRBJ1-3, with D hard to call. In germline, CDR1 is MDHEN, CDR2 SYDVKM. V lost 5 bases, J lost 0 bases, and 8 bases lay in between. The CDR3 runs 14 residues. The CDR3 DNA sequence: TGTGCCAGCAGTCTTCCGAGCTCTGGAAACACCATATATTTT. Its protein product is CASSLPSSGNTIYF.